The 20 T cell receptor beta chains in this list originate from one sample, sequenced in a study of blood T cell repertoires in COVID-19. Libraries were prepared by immunoSEQ multiplex PCR; TCRdb keeps only in-frame clonotypes and omits some of them. Here the sample spans 200,000 to 250,000 clones, roughly 85% being singletons. The sequenced material came from PBMCs or T cells enriched from blood (not recorded which). These receptors were collected from a man aged 30 to 45 who had recovered from COVID-19.

The sample holds a few counts of this clone. J is TRBJ2-7 and V is TRBV30; 8 bases agree with TRBD2. The CDR3 runs 13 residues. Germline trimming cut 7 bases from V and 3 bases from J; bases unmatched to any gene: 8. Germline values: CDR1 GTSNPN, CDR2 SVGIG (reference sequence). The CDR3 nucleotides are TGTGCCTCATCACGGGGGGGTATCTACGAGCAGTACTTC. This gives the protein CASSRGGIYEQYF.

The chain combines TRBV7-9 with TRBJ1-2, with TRBD1 identical over 7 bases. V was pared by 5 bases and J by 2 bases, with 11 bases of the junction left unmatched. The germline CDR1 and CDR2 sequences are SEHNR and FQNEAQ (reference sequence). CDR3 length: 16 residues. The CDR3 DNA follows: TGTGCCAGCAGCATCATCCCGACAGGGACCAACTATGGCTACACCTTC. It encodes CASSIIPTGTNYGYTF.

The chain has TRBV2 and TRBJ1-2, with D possibly being TRBD1 (6 bases). V was shortened by 5 bases and J by 4 bases, with 14 bases between the two germline ends. The CDR3 totals 14 residues. Germline V gene lookup returns CDR1 SNHLY and CDR2 FYNNEI. CDR3 residues: CASSPDRSSYGYTF. CDR3 sequence (DNA): TGTGCCAGCAGTCCGGACAGAAGCAGCTATGGCTACACCTTC.

This rearrangement joins TRBV11-1 to TRBJ2-7, with a possible D match to TRBD2 (6 bases). The germline V and J ends were trimmed by 5 bases and 6 bases, with 17 bases remaining between them. Germline-derived CDR1 and CDR2 are SGHAT and FQDESV (reference sequence). The CDR3 is 14 residues long. CDR3 nucleotides: TGTGCCAGCAGCCAGGAGTACCAACTAGCCGAGCAGTACTTC. As protein: CASSQEYQLAEQYF.

The J gene is TRBJ2-7, the V gene TRBV14, with 9 bases lining up with TRBD1. Germline V gene lookup returns CDR1 SGHDN and CDR2 FVKESK. The CDR3 is 13 residues long. Trimming took 10 bases from V and 5 from J; bases not matched to a gene: 9. CDR3 nucleotide sequence: TGTGCCACTTCGGACAGGGGAGACCACGAGCAGTACTTC. Translation gives CATSDRGDHEQYF.

The chain couples TRBV7-9 to TRBJ1-1; D perhaps matches TRBD1 (5 bases). Germline V gives CDR1 SEHNR, CDR2 FQNEAQ (reference sequence). The CDR3 consists of 15 residues. Between the trimmed V and J ends, which lost 5 bases and 0 bases, there was a span of 13 bases. DNA for the CDR3: TGTGCCAGCAGCCGGGACTTCTTCATGAACACTGAAGCTTTCTTT. As protein: CASSRDFFMNTEAFF. The variable domain in full, completed from reference TRBV7-9 and TRBJ1-1, reads DTGVSQNPRHKITKRGQNVTFRCDPISEHNRLYWYRQTLGQGPEFLTYFQNEAQLEKSRLLSDRFSAERPKGSFSTLEIQRTEQGDSAMYLCASSRDFFMNTEAFFGQGTRLTVV.

The chain joins TRBV5-1 to TRBJ2-7, with TRBD1 matching 8 bases. J lost 3 bases, V lost 0 bases, and 11 bases had no gene match. This CDR3 region has 17 residues. CDR1 SGHRS and CDR2 YFSETQ come from the germline V gene. Here the CDR3 DNA reads TGCGCCAGCAGCTTGGGGGGAACTGGACAGGGCTACTACGAGCAGTACTTC. Amino acid sequence: CASSLGGTGQGYYEQYF.

V usage is TRBV2 and J usage is TRBJ2-5, with D hard to call. The germline V gene has CDR1 SNHLY and CDR2 FYNNEI. V was shortened by 8 bases and J by 5 bases, with 15 bases between the two germline ends. This CDR3 has 13 amino acids. The CDR3 DNA sequence: TGTGCCAGCGTAGCCCCAAACGTGGAGACCCAGTACTTC. This gives the protein CASVAPNVETQYF. The full variable domain, with the rest looked up from reference TRBV2 and TRBJ2-5, is EPEVTQTPSHQVTQMGQEVILRCVPISNHLYFYWYRQILGQKVEFLVSFYNNEISEKSEIFDDQFSVERPDGSNFTLKIRSTKLEDSAMYFCASVAPNVETQYFGPGTRLLVL.

The J gene is TRBJ1-2, the V gene TRBV5-5; D perhaps matches TRBD1 (6 bases). Germline V gene data show CDR1 as SGHKS and CDR2 as YYEKEE (reference sequence). CDR3 length: 17 amino acids. V was cut by 4 bases and J by 6 bases, with 25 bases left in between. The CDR3 nucleotides read TGTGCCAGCAGCACCTATAAAGCGGGGGGCGCAATTAATGGCTACACCTTC. Translation: CASSTYKAGGAINGYTF.

The chain employs TRBV28 and TRBJ2-5; D is uncertain. Germline values: CDR1 MDHEN, CDR2 SYDVKM. This CDR3 is 17 amino acids long. V was trimmed by 6 bases and J by 1 base, leaving 21 bases between them. The CDR3: CASSLTLWALLQETQYF. CDR3 sequence (DNA): TGTGCCAGCAGCCTTACGTTGTGGGCTTTACTCCAAGAGACCCAGTACTTC. Supplemented by reference TRBV28 and TRBJ2-5, the full variable domain reads DVKVTQSSRYLVKRTGEKVFLECVQDMDHENMFWYRQDPGLGLRLIYFSYDVKMKEKGDIPEGYSVSREKKERFSLILESASTNQTSMYLCASSLTLWALLQETQYFGPGTRLLVL.

This clone was picked up a small number of times. The rearrangement links TRBV7-2 to TRBJ1-2; no reliable D call. The CDR3 contains 14 residues. CDR1 and CDR2 (germline): SGHTA, FQGNSA. V was shortened by 4 bases and J by 4 bases, with 13 bases between the two germline ends. The CDR3 region has the DNA TGTGCCAGCAGCTCTGTTGACTGGTCCTATGGCTACACCTTC. Its translation: CASSSVDWSYGYTF.

J is TRBJ1-6 and V is TRBV11-2; D not certain. The V end lost 0 bases, the J end lost 9 bases, and 12 bases lay between the germline ends. Germline assignment: CDR1 SGHAT and CDR2 FQNNGV. The length of the CDR3 is 15 residues. In DNA, the CDR3 is TGTGCCAGCAGCTTAGAGGGTTGGAGCACTTCACCCCTCCACTTT. Amino acids: CASSLEGWSTSPLHF.

The chain uses TRBV5-1 and TRBJ1-1, with TRBD1 matching over 9 bases. The length of the CDR3 is 22 residues. The germline V gene has CDR1 SGHRS and CDR2 YFSETQ. J lost 9 bases, V lost 4 bases, and 34 bases had no gene match. CDR3 residues: CASSGRTGASTGEGPSPSQAFF. CDR3 nucleotides: TGCGCCAGCAGCGGGCGGACAGGGGCGAGCACAGGTGAAGGCCCGTCTCCATCTCAAGCTTTCTTT. Supplemented by reference TRBV5-1 and TRBJ1-1, the full variable domain reads KAGVTQTPRYLIKTRGQQVTLSCSPISGHRSVSWYQQTPGQGLQFLFEYFSETQRNKGNFPGRFSGRQFSNSRSEMNVSTLELGDSALYLCASSGRTGASTGEGPSPSQAFFGQGTRLTVV.

This clone is a singleton in its sample. CDR3 in amino acids: CSVGSGGGADTQYF. The CDR3 coding sequence is TGCAGCGTTGGTAGCGGAGGAGGGGCAGATACGCAGTATTTT. The J gene is TRBJ2-3, the V gene TRBV29-1; perhaps TRBD2 as D (6 bases). Germline CDR1 reads SQVTM; CDR2 reads ANQGSEA. Trimming shortened V by 4 bases and J by 4 bases, and 15 bases separated the two germline ends. The CDR3 runs to 14 residues.

V gene TRBV13 combines with J gene TRBJ2-1; the D is unclear. There are 15 residues in the CDR3. Germline V gives CDR1 PRHDT, CDR2 FYEKMQ (reference sequence). V was trimmed by 2 bases and J by 6 bases, leaving 14 bases between them. DNA of the CDR3: TGTGCCAGCAGCTTACCCCCCTCGGGTTTCAATGAGCAGTTCTTC. This codes for CASSLPPSGFNEQFF.

The table lists this clone with a count of one. The chain links TRBV29-1 to TRBJ1-2; 7 bases fit TRBD1. CDR1 SQVTM and CDR2 ANQGSEA come from the germline V gene. J lost 3 bases, V lost 3 bases, and 13 bases had no gene match. CDR3 length: 16 residues. Here the CDR3 reads CSVDEGTGRGDYGYTF. The CDR3 nucleotides are TGCAGCGTTGACGAAGGGACGGGCAGGGGGGACTATGGCTACACCTTC.

The chain joins TRBV7-9 to TRBJ1-2; D is ambiguous. This CDR3 spans 12 amino acids. Trimming removed 1 base from V and 8 bases from J, with 8 bases in between. CDR1 and CDR2 (germline): SEHNR, FQNEAQ (reference sequence). The CDR3 protein is CASSLEREGYTF. The DNA of the CDR3 is TGTGCCAGCAGCTTAGAGCGGGAAGGCTACACCTTC.

CDR3 in amino acids: CASSLSIQTNQPQHF. The CDR3 DNA follows: TGTGCCAGCAGTTTATCGATACAGACGAATCAGCCCCAGCATTTT. The genes are TRBV27 and TRBJ1-5, with D uncertain. The CDR3 has 15 residues. Trimming shortened V by 0 bases and J by 4 bases, and 10 bases separated the two germline ends. The germline CDR1 and CDR2 sequences are MNHEY and SMNVEV (reference sequence).

The rearrangement uses TRBV2 and TRBJ1-5; D uncertain. Germline V gene lookup returns CDR1 SNHLY and CDR2 FYNNEI. V was shortened by 8 bases and J by 0 bases, with 11 bases between the two germline ends. The CDR3 has 14 amino acids. This CDR3 reads CASQNDISNQPQHF. CDR3 bases: TGTGCCAGCCAAAACGACATTAGCAATCAGCCCCAGCATTTT.

The chain has TRBV19 and TRBJ1-2; D not resolved. The ends were cut back, 0 bases at V and 5 bases at J, with 13 bases in the middle. There are 15 residues in the CDR3. Germline assignment: CDR1 LNHDA and CDR2 SQIVND (reference sequence). CDR3 residues: CASSIDLAELYGYTF. CDR3 coding DNA: TGTGCCAGTAGTATAGATCTCGCGGAGCTTTATGGCTACACCTTC.